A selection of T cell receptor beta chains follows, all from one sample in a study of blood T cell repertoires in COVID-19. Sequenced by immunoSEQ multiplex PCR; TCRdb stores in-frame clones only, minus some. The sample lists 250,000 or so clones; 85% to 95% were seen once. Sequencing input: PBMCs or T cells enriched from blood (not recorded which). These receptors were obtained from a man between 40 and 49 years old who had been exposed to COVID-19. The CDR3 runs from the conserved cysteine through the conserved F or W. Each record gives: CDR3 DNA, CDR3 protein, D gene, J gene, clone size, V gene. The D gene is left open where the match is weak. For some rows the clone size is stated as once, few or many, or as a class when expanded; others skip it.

CDR3nt: TGTGCCAGTAGCACAAAGACGACAGGGTATAGCACAGATACGCAGTATTTT
CDR3aa: CASSTKTTGYSTDTQYF
d_gene: TRBD1
j_gene: TRBJ2-3
abundance: once
v_gene: TRBV19

CDR3nt: TGTGCCAGCACCCGGGACAGAAACCAAGAGACCCAGTACTTC
CDR3aa: CASTRDRNQETQYF
d_gene: TRBD1
j_gene: TRBJ2-5
abundance: NA
v_gene: TRBV6-5

CDR3nt: TGTGCCAGCAGTTCCCCCGGGACAGGTCCGCCATACGAGCAGTACTTC
CDR3aa: CASSSPGTGPPYEQYF
d_gene: TRBD1
j_gene: TRBJ2-7
abundance: NA
v_gene: TRBV28

CDR3nt: TGTGCCAGCAGCGTCAGGGGAGATACTGAAGCTTTCTTT
CDR3aa: CASSVRGDTEAFF
d_gene: NA
j_gene: TRBJ1-1
abundance: NA
v_gene: TRBV9

CDR3nt: TGTGCCTGGGTTTCTAGGAATGAGCAGTTCTTC
CDR3aa: CAWVSRNEQFF
d_gene: NA
j_gene: TRBJ2-1
abundance: NA
v_gene: TRBV30

CDR3nt: TGTGCCAGCAGCCATAGAGACAGGCCGAACTATGGCTACACCTTC
CDR3aa: CASSHRDRPNYGYTF
d_gene: NA
j_gene: TRBJ1-2
abundance: NA
v_gene: TRBV3-1/TRBV3-2

CDR3nt: TGTGCCAGCAGCTTAGATACCGGGACAGGGAATGAGCAGTTCTTC
CDR3aa: CASSLDTGTGNEQFF
d_gene: TRBD1
j_gene: TRBJ2-1
abundance: once
v_gene: TRBV11-3

CDR3nt: TGTGCCAGCACGGACAGCCAAAAGATAAACACTGAAGCTTTCTTT
CDR3aa: CASTDSQKINTEAFF
d_gene: NA
j_gene: TRBJ1-1
abundance: NA
v_gene: TRBV28

CDR3nt: TGTGCCAGCAGCTTAGAAGCGGGAGCTTGGAATGAGCAGTTCTTC
CDR3aa: CASSLEAGAWNEQFF
d_gene: TRBD2
j_gene: TRBJ2-1
abundance: NA
v_gene: TRBV11-2

CDR3nt: TGCGCCAGCAGCTTGGGACAGGGGTTTGAAGCTTTCTTT
CDR3aa: CASSLGQGFEAFF
d_gene: TRBD1
j_gene: TRBJ1-1
abundance: once
v_gene: TRBV5-1

CDR3nt: TGTGCCAGCAGTTCCGGAGACCATAGCAATCAGCCCCAGCATTTT
CDR3aa: CASSSGDHSNQPQHF
d_gene: NA
j_gene: TRBJ1-5
abundance: NA
v_gene: TRBV6-5

CDR3nt: TGTGCCAGCAGCTTCGGACTAGCGGGAGAGCGAAGTGCCGGGGAGCTGTTTTTT
CDR3aa: CASSFGLAGERSAGELFF
d_gene: TRBD2
j_gene: TRBJ2-2
abundance: NA
v_gene: TRBV11-3

CDR3nt: TGTGCCAGTAGTACACGGACTAGCGGGAAGACAGATACGCAGTATTTT
CDR3aa: CASSTRTSGKTDTQYF
d_gene: TRBD2
j_gene: TRBJ2-3
abundance: NA
v_gene: TRBV19

CDR3nt: TGTGCCAGCAGCTTATGGTCCCTCGGCTCTGGGGCCAACGTCCTGACTTTC
CDR3aa: CASSLWSLGSGANVLTF
d_gene: NA
j_gene: TRBJ2-6
abundance: NA
v_gene: TRBV7-2

CDR3nt: TGTGCCAGCAGCAAGCGGGAGGAATCAGATACGCAGTATTTT
CDR3aa: CASSKREESDTQYF
d_gene: TRBD2
j_gene: TRBJ2-3
abundance: NA
v_gene: TRBV11-3

CDR3nt: TGTGCCAGCAGTTTTCACCCGACAGCCGTTCAGCCCCAGCATTTT
CDR3aa: CASSFHPTAVQPQHF
d_gene: NA
j_gene: TRBJ1-5
abundance: once
v_gene: TRBV28

CDR3nt: TGTGCCACCAGTCAGGAGGGAGTCAATCAGCCCCAGCATTTT
CDR3aa: CATSQEGVNQPQHF
d_gene: NA
j_gene: TRBJ1-5
abundance: NA
v_gene: TRBV2

CDR3nt: TGTGCCAGCAGCGGGATTCCGGGACAGCAAACCACTGAAGCTTTCTTT
CDR3aa: CASSGIPGQQTTEAFF
d_gene: TRBD1
j_gene: TRBJ1-1
abundance: NA
v_gene: TRBV5-4

CDR3nt: TGTGCCAGCAGTTCTGGGACATATAGCGAGCAGTACTTC
CDR3aa: CASSSGTYSEQYF
d_gene: NA
j_gene: TRBJ2-7
abundance: NA
v_gene: TRBV6-2/TRBV6-3

CDR3nt: TGTGCCAGTAGTTCGGGAGGGGAATATGGCTACACCTTC
CDR3aa: CASSSGGEYGYTF
d_gene: NA
j_gene: TRBJ1-2
abundance: NA
v_gene: TRBV19

CDR3nt: TGTGCCAGCAGCTCCCCGAATGAAAAACTGTTTTTT
CDR3aa: CASSSPNEKLFF
d_gene: NA
j_gene: TRBJ1-4
abundance: once
v_gene: TRBV7-9

CDR3nt: TGTGCCAGCAGCGTCCCCCGCGACAATGAGCAGTTCTTC
CDR3aa: CASSVPRDNEQFF
d_gene: NA
j_gene: TRBJ2-1
abundance: NA
v_gene: TRBV9

CDR3nt: TGTGCCAGTAGTTTGGTTGGAGGGGCGGCCGCCTCCTACGAGCAGTACTTC
CDR3aa: CASSLVGGAAASYEQYF
d_gene: NA
j_gene: TRBJ2-7
abundance: NA
v_gene: TRBV19

CDR3nt: TGTGCCAGCTCACGCCGGGACAGCCTCTCCTACGAGCAGTACTTC
CDR3aa: CASSRRDSLSYEQYF
d_gene: TRBD1
j_gene: TRBJ2-7
abundance: NA
v_gene: TRBV18

CDR3nt: TGTGCCAGCATTGCAGAAGTAAGAAACACTGAAGCTTTCTTT
CDR3aa: CASIAEVRNTEAFF
d_gene: NA
j_gene: TRBJ1-1
abundance: NA
v_gene: TRBV2

CDR3nt: TGTGCCAGTAGTATTTGGAGGAGCCCGAACAATGAGCAGTTCTTC
CDR3aa: CASSIWRSPNNEQFF
d_gene: NA
j_gene: TRBJ2-1
abundance: NA
v_gene: TRBV19

CDR3nt: TGTGCCAGCAGCGATGCTGGGGACTCAGCCTACAATGAGCAGTTCTTC
CDR3aa: CASSDAGDSAYNEQFF
d_gene: NA
j_gene: TRBJ2-1
abundance: NA
v_gene: TRBV7-2

CDR3nt: TGCAGCGTTCACTCCTCAGGCACTGAAGCTTTCTTT
CDR3aa: CSVHSSGTEAFF
d_gene: NA
j_gene: TRBJ1-1
abundance: NA
v_gene: TRBV29-1

CDR3nt: TGTGCCAGCCAGGCCTTCGCCCTAGGGGTGTTAGGCTACACCTTC
CDR3aa: CASQAFALGVLGYTF
d_gene: NA
j_gene: TRBJ1-2
abundance: NA
v_gene: TRBV2